Presented here are 11 T cell receptor beta chains from one specimen sequenced in a study of cytomegalovirus exposure and HLA in healthy donors (dated 2017 in TCRdb). Library preparation was by the immunoSEQ multiplex PCR assay. For the multiplex PCR, a mixture combining 60 forward primers for TCR Vbeta segments and 13 reverse primers for TCR Jbeta segments was used. The immuneACCESS repertoire file appears here via TCRdb, limited to in-frame rearrangements. These files lack a portion of the clones; in checked studies, under half of the deficit traces to unresolved V genes, and the cause of the others is not known. Here the sample has some 140,000 clones; less than 80% occur a single time. Approximately 6.2% of the sample comes from the top ten. Sequenced: PBMCs. The receptors shown here come from a man aged 35-49 years in good health and CMV-seropositive.

A single count supports this clone. This sequence joins TRBV11-2 and TRBJ1-5; D remains ambiguous. The V end lost 0 bases, the J end lost 1 base, and 13 bases lay between the germline ends. This CDR3 contains 17 residues. In germline, CDR1 is SGHAT, CDR2 FQNNGV. The CDR3 sequence: CASSLDRESLSNQPQHF. The CDR3 DNA follows: TGTGCCAGCAGCTTAGATCGCGAGTCCTTAAGCAATCAGCCCCAGCATTTT.

The chain is built from TRBV28 and TRBJ1-1; a weak D match, TRBD1 (6 bases). The CDR3 covers 15 residues. The germline V and J ends were trimmed by 7 bases and 3 bases, with 18 bases remaining between them. Germline V gives CDR1 MDHEN, CDR2 SYDVKM. This CDR3 reads CASNFPGVRDTEAFF. The CDR3 DNA reads TGTGCCAGCAACTTCCCAGGGGTTCGGGACACTGAAGCTTTCTTT. The variable domain in full, completed from reference TRBV28 and TRBJ1-1, reads DVKVTQSSRYLVKRTGEKVFLECVQDMDHENMFWYRQDPGLGLRLIYFSYDVKMKEKGDIPEGYSVSREKKERFSLILESASTNQTSMYLCASNFPGVRDTEAFFGQGTRLTVV.

The chain uses TRBV19 and TRBJ2-3; TRBD1 matches at 8 bases. The CDR3 runs to 16 residues. With 4 bases clipped from V and 4 bases from J, the junction kept 10 bases outside the gene matches. Germline CDR1 is LNHDA and CDR2 is SQIVND (reference sequence). The CDR3 protein is CASSNPAGGRPDTQYF. In DNA, the CDR3 is TGTGCCAGTAGTAACCCCGCAGGGGGCCGACCAGATACGCAGTATTTT.

This sequence joins TRBV29-1 and TRBJ2-6; 10 positions match TRBD1. Germline assignment: CDR1 SQVTM and CDR2 ANQGSEA. The trim removed 4 bases at V and 3 bases at J, leaving 3 bases unmatched. The CDR3 consists of 15 residues. CDR3 sequence: CSVAGTGVGANVLTF. The CDR3 coding sequence is TGCAGCGTTGCCGGGACAGGGGTTGGGGCCAACGTCCTGACTTTC. The whole variable domain, remainder taken from reference TRBV29-1 and TRBJ2-6, is SAVISQKPSRDICQRGTSLTIQCQVDSQVTMMFWYRQQPGQSLTLIATANQGSEATYESGFVIDKFPISRPNLTFSTLTVSNMSPEDSSIYLCSVAGTGVGANVLTFGAGSRLTVL.

The chain links TRBV6-5 to TRBJ1-5, with TRBD1 as a possible D gene (5 bases). V was shortened by 2 bases and J by 0 bases, with 8 bases between the two germline ends. The CDR3 consists of 15 residues. Germline-derived CDR1 and CDR2 are MNHEY and SVGAGI. CDR3 residues: CASSYRGYSNQPQHF. CDR3 sequence (DNA): TGTGCCAGCAGTTACAGGGGATATAGCAATCAGCCCCAGCATTTT.

CDR3 amino acids: CASSQELQGDEQFF. CDR3 coding DNA: TGTGCCAGCAGCCAAGAATTGCAGGGGGATGAGCAGTTCTTC. J is TRBJ2-1 and V is TRBV14; 7 positions match TRBD1. Germline CDR1 SGHDN, CDR2 FVKESK. V shed 0 bases and J 8 bases; nucleotides not matched to a gene: 4. The CDR3 is 14 amino acids.

This clone was observed once. This sequence joins TRBV27 and TRBJ1-2; 7 bases map to TRBD1. Germline loops: CDR1 MNHEY, CDR2 SMNVEV (reference sequence). The CDR3 length is 15 residues. Unmatched junction bases numbered 14, after V lost 6 bases and J lost 7 bases. CDR3 sequence reads: CASSTRDSLWRGYTF. CDR3 DNA: TGTGCCAGCAGCACCCGGGACAGCCTTTGGCGTGGCTACACCTTC.

This sequence joins TRBV4-2 and TRBJ1-1, with TRBD1 as a possible D gene (5 bases). The CDR3 spans 15 residues. Germline V lookup: CDR1 LGHNA, CDR2 YNFKEQ. V lost 6 bases and J 0 bases, leaving 14 bases between the germline ends. The CDR3 bases are TGTGCCAGCAGTCCTACCGGGACTGTGAACACTGAAGCTTTCTTT. Translating it yields CASSPTGTVNTEAFF.

J is TRBJ2-5 and V is TRBV5-1; the match to TRBD1 covers 8 bases. Germline CDR1 reads SGHRS; CDR2 reads YFSETQ. This CDR3 region has 17 residues. The V and J ends lost 4 bases and 4 bases, in that order; junction bases with no gene match: 15. Written as DNA, the CDR3 is TGCGCCAGCAGCGCCCGAATGGACAGGGCACCCGGAGAGACCCAGTACTTC. This codes for CASSARMDRAPGETQYF.

The V and J genes are TRBV5-4 and TRBJ2-2; D perhaps matches TRBD2 (6 bases). From germline, CDR1 is SGHNT and CDR2 YYREEE (reference sequence). The CDR3 is made up of 16 amino acids. Trimming removed 1 base from V and 7 bases from J, with 17 bases in between. This CDR3 reads CASSLLGGIGSGELFF. The CDR3 nucleotides are TGTGCCAGCAGCTTGCTTGGGGGGATAGGCAGCGGGGAGCTGTTTTTT.

This chain connects TRBV7-8 to TRBJ2-1; TRBD1 matches at 12 bases. Germline V gives CDR1 SGHVS, CDR2 FQNEAQ. V lost 5 bases, J lost 12 bases, and 11 bases stayed unmatched. The CDR3 has 15 amino acids. CDR3 DNA: TGTGCCAGCAGCCCCCGGGACAGGGGGCTTCTTGGGCAGTTCTTC. Protein product: CASSPRDRGLLGQFF. Drawing the rest from reference TRBV7-8 and TRBJ2-1, the complete variable domain is GAGVSQSPRYKVAKRGQDVALRCDPISGHVSLFWYQQALGQGPEFLTYFQNEAQLDKSGLPSDRFFAERPEGSVSTLKIQRTQQEDSAVYLCASSPRDRGLLGQFFGPGTRLTVL.